The source of this T cell receptor beta chain is a study of PD-1 blockade in classical Hodgkin lymphoma. The CDR3 is made up of 14 amino acids. CDR1 and CDR2 (germline): LNHDA, SQIVND (reference sequence). The V end lost 8 bases, the J end lost 3 bases, and 17 bases lay between the germline ends. Libraries were prepared by immunoSEQ multiplex PCR; TCRdb keeps only in-frame clonotypes and omits some of them. The sample lists approximately 70,000 clones, roughly 91% occurring once. Each patient relapsed following autologous stem cell transplantation, and prior brentuximab vedotin exposure differed. Regarding this clone: Its target is unknown.

General study points: Among the patients, those starting nivolumab under 1 year after ASCT were excluded. While CD8+ TCR diversity did not rise significantly by C4D1, CD4+ TCR diversity did.

The sample here was peripheral blood mononuclear cells (PBMCs), taken at baseline. The sequence derives from a human donor with classical Hodgkin lymphoma. J is TRBJ2-7 and V is TRBV19; the D gene is possibly TRBD1 (6 bases). The CDR3 reads CASQRTAQGYEQYF. The CDR3 DNA is TGTGCCAGTCAACGGACGGCACAGGGCTACGAGCAGTACTTC.